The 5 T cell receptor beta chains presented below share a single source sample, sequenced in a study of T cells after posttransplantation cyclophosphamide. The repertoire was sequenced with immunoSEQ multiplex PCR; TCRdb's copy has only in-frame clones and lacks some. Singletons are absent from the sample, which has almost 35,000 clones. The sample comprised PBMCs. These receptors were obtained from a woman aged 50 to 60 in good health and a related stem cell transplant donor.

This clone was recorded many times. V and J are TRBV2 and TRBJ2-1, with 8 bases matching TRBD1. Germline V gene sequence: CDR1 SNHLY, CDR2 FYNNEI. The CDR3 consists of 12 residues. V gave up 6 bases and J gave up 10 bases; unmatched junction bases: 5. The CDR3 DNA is TGTGCCAGCAGACAGAACAGGGGGGAGCAGTTCTTC. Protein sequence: CASRQNRGEQFF.

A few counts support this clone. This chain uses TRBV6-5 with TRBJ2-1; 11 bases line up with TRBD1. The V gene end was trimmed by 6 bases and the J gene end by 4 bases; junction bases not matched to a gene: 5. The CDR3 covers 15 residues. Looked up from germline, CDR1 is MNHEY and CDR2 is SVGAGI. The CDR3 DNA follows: TGTGCCAGCAGCGCCGGGACAGGGGGTTACAATGAGCAGTTCTTC. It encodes CASSAGTGGYNEQFF.

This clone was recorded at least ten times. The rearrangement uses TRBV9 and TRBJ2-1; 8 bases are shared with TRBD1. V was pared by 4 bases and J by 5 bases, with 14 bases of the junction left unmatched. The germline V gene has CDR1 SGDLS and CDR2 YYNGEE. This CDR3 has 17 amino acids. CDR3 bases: TGTGCCAGCAGCCCCTATGCAGGGGGCGGCTTTAACAATGAGCAGTTCTTC. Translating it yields CASSPYAGGGFNNEQFF.

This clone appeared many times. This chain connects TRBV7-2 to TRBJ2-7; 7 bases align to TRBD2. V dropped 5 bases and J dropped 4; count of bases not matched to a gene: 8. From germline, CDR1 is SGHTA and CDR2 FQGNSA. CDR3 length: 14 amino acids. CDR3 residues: CASSTVGLPYEQYF. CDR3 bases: TGTGCCAGCAGCACGGTGGGACTACCATACGAGCAGTACTTC.

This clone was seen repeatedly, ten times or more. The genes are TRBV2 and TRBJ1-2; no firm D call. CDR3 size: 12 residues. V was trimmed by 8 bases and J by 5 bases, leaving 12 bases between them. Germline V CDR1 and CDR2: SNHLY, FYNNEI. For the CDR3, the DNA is TGTGCCAGCGCACAGACCCTTTATGGCTACACCTTC. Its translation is CASAQTLYGYTF.